This entry lists 25 T cell receptor beta chains sequenced from one sample in a study of T cells after yellow fever vaccination. In TCRdb, the 5' RACE reads were re-called with MiXCR into one record per CDR3 protein. This sample yields 27,000 or so distinct CDR3 sequences, of which approximately 4.8% are seen a single time; around 35% belongs to the top ten. This specimen consisted of PBMCs, either bulk or a sorted T-cell subset (CD4+, CD8+, memory, or dextramer-sorted; not recorded which), obtained on the day of the yellow fever booster vaccination. The receptors come from a man aged 18 to 30 who received the YFV17D yellow fever vaccine.

This rearrangement joins TRBV6-6 to TRBJ1-1, with D tentatively TRBD1 (6 bases). The germline CDR1 and CDR2 sequences are MNHNY and SVGAGI (reference sequence). CDR3 length: 11 residues. Deletions cut 7 bases from V and 3 bases from J, with 6 bases between. In DNA, the CDR3 is TGTGCCAGCAACAGGGACACTGAAGCTTTCTTT. Protein product: CASNRDTEAFF.

V gene TRBV6-5 combines with J gene TRBJ1-4; the D gene is possibly TRBD1 (6 bases). The ends were cut back, 7 bases at V and 3 bases at J, with 15 bases in the middle. The CDR3 runs to 15 residues. CDR1 and CDR2 from the germline V gene are MNHEY and SVGAGI. CDR3 nucleotide sequence: TGTGCCAGCACTCTTACGGGGGCGGCTAATGAAAAACTGTTTTTT. Translated, it gives CASTLTGAANEKLFF.

This clonotype was seen many times. The rearrangement links TRBV10-3 to TRBJ2-3, with 13 bases lining up with TRBD2. V dropped 6 bases and J dropped 1; count of bases not matched to a gene: 1. Germline V gene lookup returns CDR1 ENHRY and CDR2 SYGVKD. This CDR3 is 15 amino acids long. CDR3 loop: CAIRGTSGGTDTQYF. The CDR3 nucleotides read TGTGCCATCAGAGGGACTAGCGGGGGCACAGATACGCAGTATTTT.

The rearrangement uses TRBV5-1 and TRBJ2-1; TRBD2 aligns across 13 bases. With V trimmed by 4 bases and J by 0 bases, 7 bases remained unmatched. Germline V gene sequence: CDR1 SGHRS, CDR2 YFSETQ. This CDR3 is built from 18 residues. The CDR3 DNA follows: TGCGCCAGCAGCCAGGGGACTAGCGGGGTCGGCTCCTACAATGAGCAGTTCTTC. Residues: CASSQGTSGVGSYNEQFF.

The chain recombines TRBV13 with TRBJ2-7, with D unresolved. V was pared by 5 bases and J by 3 bases, with 20 bases between. CDR1 and CDR2 from the germline V gene are PRHDT and FYEKMQ (reference sequence). The CDR3 is 16 amino acids. CDR3 coding DNA: TGTGCCAGCAGCCACTACTTGGGAACAGTCGACTACGAGCAGTACTTC. Encoded protein: CASSHYLGTVDYEQYF.

This clonotype was seen at least ten times. The CDR3 loop reads CASSYYRVDQFF. CDR3 in DNA: TGTGCCAGCAGTTACTACAGGGTGGATCAGTTCTTC. This chain connects TRBV6-2 or TRBV6-3 to TRBJ2-1, with D perhaps TRBD1 (6 bases). V lost 1 base and J lost 13, with 11 bases in between. Germline CDR1 is MNHEY and CDR2 is SVGEGT. The CDR3 has 12 amino acids.

This clonotype was observed many times. J is TRBJ2-1 and V is TRBV20-1, with D perhaps TRBD1 or TRBD2 (6 bases each). V lost 1 base, J lost 2 bases, and 12 bases lay in between. This CDR3 region has 15 residues. CDR1 is DFQATT, CDR2 SNEGSKA, per germline (reference sequence). In DNA, the CDR3 is TGCAGTGCTAGAGCCGAGGAGGGGGCCTACAATGAGCAGTTCTTC. This sequence encodes CSARAEEGAYNEQFF.

This clonotype came up many times. This chain joins TRBV7-2 and TRBJ2-7; D uncertain. The CDR3 consists of 14 residues. Deletions cut 3 bases from V and 3 bases from J, with 12 bases between. Germline V gene sequence: CDR1 SGHTA, CDR2 FQGNSA. Here the CDR3 reads CASSLTPIHYEQYV. The CDR3, as DNA: TGTGCCAGCAGCTTGACTCCGATACACTACGAGCAGTACGTC.

As regards this clonotype: This may be a read error: a much more frequent sequence differs by one nucleotide. The V and J genes are TRBV19 and TRBJ1-6; 7 nucleotides align to TRBD1. Germline V lookup: CDR1 LNHDA, CDR2 SQIVND (reference sequence). This CDR3 has 13 amino acids. The CDR3 region has the DNA TGTGCCACCAGGACAGGTTATAATTCACCCCTCCGCTTT. Its translation: CATRTGYNSPLRF.

This chain connects TRBV7-8 to TRBJ1-2; D remains unclear. CDR1 is SGHVS, CDR2 FQNEAQ, per germline. The V gene lost 1 base and the J gene lost 5 bases, with 14 bases spanning the gap. This CDR3 spans 15 amino acids. The CDR3: CASSLETPPSYGYTF. The CDR3 DNA follows: TGTGCCAGCAGCTTAGAGACCCCGCCTTCTTATGGCTACACCTTC.

Many counts were recorded for this clonotype. The chain employs TRBV12-3 or TRBV12-4 and TRBJ1-3; D gene unclear. CDR3 length equals 15 residues. V lost 1 base, J lost 0 bases, and 7 bases lay in between. CDR3 amino acids: CASSLGFPSGNTIYF. In DNA, the CDR3 is TGTGCCAGCAGTTTAGGGTTCCCCTCTGGAAACACCATATATTTT.

Ten or more counts support this clonotype. The chain uses TRBV29-1 and TRBJ1-1, with D hard to call. V was cut by 4 bases and J by 4 bases, with 13 bases left in between. The CDR3 is 13 amino acids. Looked up from germline, CDR1 is SQVTM and CDR2 is ANQGSEA. Written as DNA, the CDR3 is TGCAGCGTTGGTCGGGGTTGGGTCACTGAAGCTTTCTTT. Residues: CSVGRGWVTEAFF.

The sample holds many counts of this clonotype. The chain combines TRBV4-2 with TRBJ2-7; D is possibly TRBD1 (6 bases). This CDR3 contains 16 residues. V was pared by 4 bases and J by 0 bases, with 16 bases between. Looked up from germline, CDR1 is LGHNA and CDR2 is YNFKEQ. CDR3 region: CASSRLDSPSSYEQYF. The CDR3 coding sequence is TGTGCCAGCAGCCGCCTGGACAGCCCTAGCTCCTACGAGCAGTACTTC.

This clonotype was recorded many times. The V gene is TRBV29-1, the J gene TRBJ2-2; D is perhaps TRBD2 (5 bases). Trimming removed 7 bases at V and 3 bases at J, with 9 bases between. The germline CDR1 and CDR2 sequences are SQVTM and ANQGSEA. The CDR3 is made up of 12 amino acids. CDR3 sequence reads: CSARGYTGELFF. Here the CDR3 DNA reads TGCAGCGCTCGGGGTTACACCGGGGAGCTGTTTTTT.

This clonotype was recorded many times. The chain couples TRBV4-3 to TRBJ2-1, with 11 nucleotides matching TRBD2. The CDR3 covers 15 residues. Germline V gene data show CDR1 as LGHNA and CDR2 as YSLEER. Trimming removed 2 bases from V and 6 bases from J; junction bases left unmatched: 3. The CDR3 nucleotides are TGCGCCAGCAGCCAACCTAGCGGGGGGATCAATGAGCAGTTCTTC. It yields the protein CASSQPSGGINEQFF.

In this sample, this clonotype turned up many times. The V gene is TRBV4-2, the J gene TRBJ1-2, with TRBD1 identical over 9 bases. There are 16 residues in the CDR3. The ends lost 3 bases at V and 1 base at J; junction bases unmatched: 6. The germline gives CDR1 LGHNA, CDR2 YNFKEQ. DNA for the CDR3: TGTGCCAGCAGCCACCTACAGGGGGCGGTTAACTATGGCTACACCTTC. Residues: CASSHLQGAVNYGYTF.

Many counts were recorded for this clonotype. This chain connects TRBV6-2 or TRBV6-3 to TRBJ1-5; D is uncertain. V was cut by 7 bases and J by 5 bases, with 15 bases left in between. Germline V gene sequence: CDR1 MNHEY, CDR2 SVGEGT. The length of the CDR3 is 14 residues. The CDR3 bases are TGTGCCAGCACGGGTCATCGAGGCGATCAGCCCCAGCATTTT. Its translation: CASTGHRGDQPQHF.

This clonotype was observed many times. An end of the junction does not agree with germline; a read error may underlie this. The chain employs TRBV6-2 or TRBV6-3 and TRBJ1-5; no clear D. Germline V gene data show CDR1 as MNHEY and CDR2 as SVGEGT. The CDR3 is 13 amino acids. In DNA form, the CDR3 reads TGTGCCAGCGGTTACACGGCGTATCAGCCCCAGCATTTT. Protein product: CASGYTAYQPQHF.

V usage is TRBV6-5 and J usage is TRBJ2-1; 12 bases align to TRBD2. Germline values: CDR1 MNHEY, CDR2 SVGAGI. The CDR3 length is 16 residues. With V trimmed by 2 bases and J by 6 bases, 5 bases remained unmatched. The CDR3 reads CASSYRLAGVGNEQFF. The CDR3 region has the DNA TGTGCCAGCAGTTACAGACTAGCGGGAGTAGGCAATGAGCAGTTCTTC.

This chain uses TRBV7-8 with TRBJ1-1, with D tentatively TRBD1 (5 bases). The CDR3 is made up of 14 amino acids. V was trimmed by 3 bases and J by 1 base, leaving 9 bases between them. Germline V gene data show CDR1 as SGHVS and CDR2 as FQNEAQ. CDR3 nucleotide sequence: TGTGCCAGCAGCTTGGGACTGAAGAACACTGAAGCTTTCTTT. Encoded protein: CASSLGLKNTEAFF.

The CDR3 nucleotides read TGTGCCAGCAGTGACACGAAAGGGTCACCCCTCCACTTT. The encoded protein is CASSDTKGSPLHF. The chain has TRBV12-3 or TRBV12-4 and TRBJ1-6; D remains unclear. This CDR3 comprises 13 residues. V lost 5 bases, J lost 10 bases, and 12 bases lay in between.

In this sample, this clonotype turned up many times. This chain links TRBV7-6 with TRBJ2-2, with 8 positions matching TRBD2. CDR1 SGHVS and CDR2 FNYEAQ come from the germline V gene. The CDR3 sequence is 16 residues long. With 5 bases clipped from V and 1 base from J, the junction kept 6 bases outside the gene matches. The CDR3 DNA reads as TGTGCCAGCAGCCCGAGACTAGCGTTGAACACCGGGGAGCTGTTTTTT. This sequence encodes CASSPRLALNTGELFF.

This clonotype appeared many times. This chain joins TRBV5-1 and TRBJ2-4; 11 bases are shared with TRBD1. The CDR3 runs 15 residues. Germline CDR1 reads SGHRS; CDR2 reads YFSETQ. Trimming cost V 4 bases and J 4 bases; bases outside gene matches: 4. CDR3 protein: CASSAGTGGKNIQYF. The CDR3 DNA follows: TGCGCCAGCAGCGCCGGGACAGGGGGAAAAAACATTCAGTACTTC.

Ten or more counts support this clonotype. Relative to the germline gene, one junction end is altered; a read error may explain this. The chain employs TRBV12-5 and TRBJ1-3; D gene uncertain. This CDR3 contains 8 residues. Germline CDR1 reads LGHNT; CDR2 reads FRNRAP. In DNA, the CDR3 is TGTGCTACGTACACAATATATTTT. It yields the protein CATYTIYF.

This clonotype was recorded at least ten times. The CDR3 spells CATKGTGPYGYTF. CDR3 DNA sequence: TGTGCCACGAAGGGGACAGGCCCCTATGGCTACACCTTC. This chain uses TRBV10-3 with TRBJ1-2; TRBD1 agrees at 8 bases. Germline lookup yields CDR1 ENHRY and CDR2 SYGVKD. The CDR3 covers 13 residues. V lost 10 bases and J lost 4; bases outside the gene matches: 8.